This TCR beta chain was identified during a study of blood T cell repertoires in COVID-19. Turning to the study itself: Sample material is recorded as cDNA or gDNA derived from T cells, B-cell-depleted T cells, or PBMCs.

Clones were read by immunoSEQ multiplex PCR, and TCRdb kept only the in-frame ones, dropping some. Of about 75,000 clones in the sample, more than 70% were seen once. This clonotype was sampled from a human donor in a cohort sampled during active COVID-19. Sample: peripheral blood.

The CDR3 spells CASSLMGGFQETQYF. The CDR3, as DNA: TGTGCCAGCAGCTTAATGGGGGGTTTCCAAGAGACCCAGTACTTC. The V and J genes are TRBV7-9 and TRBJ2-5; the D gene is possibly TRBD2 (6 bases). Trimming cost V 2 bases and J 1 base, with 11 bases left between them. Germline-derived CDR1 and CDR2 are SEHNR and FQNEAQ (reference sequence). The CDR3 spans 15 residues. Supplemented by reference TRBV7-9 and TRBJ2-5, the full variable domain reads DTGVSQNPRHKITKRGQNVTFRCDPISEHNRLYWYRQTLGQGPEFLTYFQNEAQLEKSRLLSDRFSAERPKGSFSTLEIQRTEQGDSAMYLCASSLMGGFQETQYFGPGTRLLVL.